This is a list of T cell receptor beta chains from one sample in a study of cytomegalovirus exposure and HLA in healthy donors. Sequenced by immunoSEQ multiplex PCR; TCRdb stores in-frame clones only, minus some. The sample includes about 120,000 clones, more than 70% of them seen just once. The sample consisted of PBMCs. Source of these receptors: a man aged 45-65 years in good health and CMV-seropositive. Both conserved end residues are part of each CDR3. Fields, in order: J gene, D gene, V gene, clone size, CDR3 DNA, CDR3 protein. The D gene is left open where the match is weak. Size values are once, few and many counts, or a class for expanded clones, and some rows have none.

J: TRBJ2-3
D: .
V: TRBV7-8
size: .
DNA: TGTGCCAGCAGCCAGGGACTCGGCACAGATACGCAGTATTTT
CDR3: CASSQGLGTDTQYF

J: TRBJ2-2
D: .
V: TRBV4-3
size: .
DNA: TGCGCCAGCAGCCAAGATACGGGGTTCCTTACCGGGGAGCTGTTTTTT
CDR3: CASSQDTGFLTGELFF

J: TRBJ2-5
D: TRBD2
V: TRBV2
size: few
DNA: TGTGCCAGCAGTTCTGCCGGGACTAGAACGGAGACCCAGTACTTC
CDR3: CASSSAGTRTETQYF

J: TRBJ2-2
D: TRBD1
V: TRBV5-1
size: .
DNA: TGCGCCAGCAGATCCGGGACAGGGGTTTTAGGCGGGGAGCTGTTTTTT
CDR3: CASRSGTGVLGGELFF

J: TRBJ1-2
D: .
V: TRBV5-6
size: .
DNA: TGTGCCAGCAGCCAGGGCTATGGCTACACCTTC
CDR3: CASSQGYGYTF

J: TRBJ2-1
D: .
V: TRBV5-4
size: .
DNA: TGTGCCAGCAGCTTACAGGGGGGGGCCTACAATGAGCAGTTCTTC
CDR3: CASSLQGGAYNEQFF

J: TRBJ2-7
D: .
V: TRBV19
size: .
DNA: TGTGCCAGTAGTTCCCCCGGGACTCGAACCTACGAGCAGTACTTC
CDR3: CASSSPGTRTYEQYF

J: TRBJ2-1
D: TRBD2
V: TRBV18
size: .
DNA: TGTGCCAGCTCTGCGGGAGGGCCCCCCCTCTACAATGAGCAGTTCTTC
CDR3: CASSAGGPPLYNEQFF

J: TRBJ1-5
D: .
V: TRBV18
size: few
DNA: TGTGCCAGCTCACCTCAAAGGGAGAAGCCCCAGCATTTT
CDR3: CASSPQREKPQHF

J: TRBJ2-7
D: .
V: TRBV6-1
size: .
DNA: TGTGCCAGCAGTGAAGAGGCCGGGCACGAGGGCTACGAGCAGTACTTC
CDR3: CASSEEAGHEGYEQYF

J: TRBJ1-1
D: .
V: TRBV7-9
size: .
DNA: TGTGCCAGCAGCACCCGACAGAACGCTGAAGCTTTCTTT
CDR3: CASSTRQNAEAFF

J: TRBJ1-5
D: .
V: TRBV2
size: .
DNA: TGTGCCAGCAGTAGGGGCCTCCTCAATCAGCCCCAGCATTTT
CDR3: CASSRGLLNQPQHF

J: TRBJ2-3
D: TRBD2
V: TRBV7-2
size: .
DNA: TGTGCCAGCAGGTCGCCGGGACTACACACAGATACGCAGTATTTT
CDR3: CASRSPGLHTDTQYF

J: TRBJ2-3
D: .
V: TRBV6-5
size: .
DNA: TGTGCCAGCAGTCCCTCCCCCTTGGATACGCAGTATTTT
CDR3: CASSPSPLDTQYF

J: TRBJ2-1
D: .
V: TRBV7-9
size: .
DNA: TGTGCCAGCAGCTTAGAAGCCTTTTCCTACAATGAGCAGTTCTTC
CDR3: CASSLEAFSYNEQFF

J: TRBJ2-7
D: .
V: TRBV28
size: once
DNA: TGTGCCAGCAGCCAGAACTACGAGCAGTACTTC
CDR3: CASSQNYEQYF

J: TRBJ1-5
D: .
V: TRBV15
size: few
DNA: TGTGCCACCAGCAGAGAAACAGGGCTTAGCAATCAGCCCCAGCATTTT
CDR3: CATSRETGLSNQPQHF

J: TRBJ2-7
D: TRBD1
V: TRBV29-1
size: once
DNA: TGCAGCGTTGACGTTTCGGACAGGGGGATTTACGAGCAGTACTTC
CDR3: CSVDVSDRGIYEQYF

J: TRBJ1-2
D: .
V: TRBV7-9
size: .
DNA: TGTGCCAGCAGCTTAGCGAGTGTCAGGGCAAACTATGGCTACACCTTC
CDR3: CASSLASVRANYGYTF

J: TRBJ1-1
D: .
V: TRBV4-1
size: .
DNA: TGCGCCAGCAGCCATACAGGGTTGAACACTGAAGCTTTCTTT
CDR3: CASSHTGLNTEAFF

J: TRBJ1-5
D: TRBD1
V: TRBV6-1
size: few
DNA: TGTGCCAGCAGTGTAGGGGCAGGGGGTAATCAGCCCCAGCATTTT
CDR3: CASSVGAGGNQPQHF

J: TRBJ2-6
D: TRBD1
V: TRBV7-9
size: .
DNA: TGTGCCAGCAGCACAGGGGTTGGGGCCAACGTCCTGCCTTTC
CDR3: CASSTGVGANVLPF

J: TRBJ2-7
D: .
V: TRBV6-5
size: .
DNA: TGTGCCAGCAGTGATTCAGGGCGGCCTCCGTACTTC
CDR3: CASSDSGRPPYF

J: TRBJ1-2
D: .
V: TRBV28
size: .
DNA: TGTGCCAGCAGCGAGGCTTCGCAAGGCTACACCTTC
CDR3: CASSEASQGYTF

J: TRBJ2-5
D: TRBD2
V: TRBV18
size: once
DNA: TGTGCCAGCTCACCCCCTCGGGACTATCACCAAGAGACCCAGTACTTC
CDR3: CASSPPRDYHQETQYF

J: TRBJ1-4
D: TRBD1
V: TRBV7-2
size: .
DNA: TGTGCCAGCAGCCGACAGGGGGCCCTTAATGAAAAACTGTTTTTT
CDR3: CASSRQGALNEKLFF

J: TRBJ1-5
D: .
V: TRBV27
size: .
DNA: TGTGCCAGCAGTCCACGACAGACCAATCAGCCCCAGCATTTT
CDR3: CASSPRQTNQPQHF

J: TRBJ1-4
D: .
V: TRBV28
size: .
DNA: TGTGCCAGCAGTCTTTTGGGACTCCAGTACGAAAAACTGTTTTTT
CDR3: CASSLLGLQYEKLFF

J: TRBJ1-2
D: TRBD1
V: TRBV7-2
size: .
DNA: TGTGCCAGCAGCTTAAGGCCGGGACAGGGGGGAGGTGGCTACACCTTC
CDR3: CASSLRPGQGGGGYTF